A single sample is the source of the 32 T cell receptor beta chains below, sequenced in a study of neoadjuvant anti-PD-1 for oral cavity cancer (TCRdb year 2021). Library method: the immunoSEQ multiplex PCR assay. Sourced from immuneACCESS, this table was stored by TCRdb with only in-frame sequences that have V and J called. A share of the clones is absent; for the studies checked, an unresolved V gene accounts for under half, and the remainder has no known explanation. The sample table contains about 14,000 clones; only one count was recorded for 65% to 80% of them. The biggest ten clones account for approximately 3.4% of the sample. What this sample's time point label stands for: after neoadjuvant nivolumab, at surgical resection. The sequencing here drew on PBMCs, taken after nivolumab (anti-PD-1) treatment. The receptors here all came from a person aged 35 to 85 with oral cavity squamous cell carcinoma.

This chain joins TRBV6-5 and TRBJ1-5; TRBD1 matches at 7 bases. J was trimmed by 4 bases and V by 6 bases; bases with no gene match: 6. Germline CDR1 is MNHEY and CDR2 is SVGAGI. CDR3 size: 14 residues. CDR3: CASSTGERNQPQHF. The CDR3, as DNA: TGTGCCAGCAGCACAGGGGAACGAAATCAGCCCCAGCATTTT.

In nucleotides, the CDR3 is TGTGCCAGCAGCCCACAAGAGACCCAGTACTTC. This sequence encodes CASSPQETQYF. The chain carries TRBV6-5 and TRBJ2-5; no firm D call. CDR1 MNHEY and CDR2 SVGAGI come from the germline V gene. Trimming removed 6 bases from V and 2 bases from J, with 4 bases in between. This CDR3 has 11 residues.

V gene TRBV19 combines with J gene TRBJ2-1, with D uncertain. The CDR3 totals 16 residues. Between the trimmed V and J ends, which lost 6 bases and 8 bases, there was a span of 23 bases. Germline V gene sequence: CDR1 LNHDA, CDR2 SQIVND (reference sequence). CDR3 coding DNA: TGTGCCAGTAGCCCTCTGACAAGCTCCCCGAAGCATGAGCAGTTCTTC. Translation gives CASSPLTSSPKHEQFF. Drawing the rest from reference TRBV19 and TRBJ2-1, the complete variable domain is DGGITQSPKYLFRKEGQNVTLSCEQNLNHDAMYWYRQDPGQGLRLIYYSQIVNDFQKGDIAEGYSVSREKKESFPLTVTSAQKNPTAFYLCASSPLTSSPKHEQFFGPGTRLTVL.

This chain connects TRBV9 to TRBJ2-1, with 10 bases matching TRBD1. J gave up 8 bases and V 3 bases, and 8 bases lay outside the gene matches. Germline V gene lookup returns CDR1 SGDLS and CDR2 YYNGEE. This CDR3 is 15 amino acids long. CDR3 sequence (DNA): TGTGCCAGCAGCGAACGGGACAGGGGTTTGCATGAGCAGTTCTTC. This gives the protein CASSERDRGLHEQFF.

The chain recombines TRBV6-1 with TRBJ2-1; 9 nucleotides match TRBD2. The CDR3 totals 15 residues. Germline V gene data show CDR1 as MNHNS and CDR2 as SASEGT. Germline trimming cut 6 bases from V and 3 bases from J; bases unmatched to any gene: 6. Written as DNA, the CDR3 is TGTGCCAGCAGCGTAGATAGCGGGAGCTACAATGAGCAGTTCTTC. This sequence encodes CASSVDSGSYNEQFF.

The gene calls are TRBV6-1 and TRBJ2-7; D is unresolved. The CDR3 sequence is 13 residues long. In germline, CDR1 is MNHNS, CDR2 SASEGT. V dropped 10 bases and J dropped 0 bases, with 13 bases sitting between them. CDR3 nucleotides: TGTGCCATCAAGGTGGCCAACTCCTACGAGCAGTACTTC. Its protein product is CAIKVANSYEQYF.

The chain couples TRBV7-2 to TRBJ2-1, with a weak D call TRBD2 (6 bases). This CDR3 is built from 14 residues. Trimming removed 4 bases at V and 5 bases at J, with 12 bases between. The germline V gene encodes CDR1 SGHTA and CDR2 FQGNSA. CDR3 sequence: CASSSPAGNNEQFF. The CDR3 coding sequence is TGTGCCAGCAGCTCTCCCGCGGGGAACAATGAGCAGTTCTTC.

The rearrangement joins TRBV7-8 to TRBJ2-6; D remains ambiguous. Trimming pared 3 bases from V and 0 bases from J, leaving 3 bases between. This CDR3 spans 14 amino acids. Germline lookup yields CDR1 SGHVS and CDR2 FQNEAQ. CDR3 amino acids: CASSFFSGANVLTF. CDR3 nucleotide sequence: TGTGCCAGCAGCTTCTTCTCTGGGGCCAACGTCCTGACTTTC. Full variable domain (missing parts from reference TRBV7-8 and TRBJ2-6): GAGVSQSPRYKVAKRGQDVALRCDPISGHVSLFWYQQALGQGPEFLTYFQNEAQLDKSGLPSDRFFAERPEGSVSTLKIQRTQQEDSAVYLCASSFFSGANVLTFGAGSRLTVL.

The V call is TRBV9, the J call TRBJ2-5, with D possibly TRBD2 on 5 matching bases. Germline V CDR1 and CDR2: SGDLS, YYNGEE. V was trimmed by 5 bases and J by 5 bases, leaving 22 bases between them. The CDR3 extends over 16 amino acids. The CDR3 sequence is CASSATGGSVWETQYF. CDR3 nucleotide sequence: TGTGCCAGCAGTGCTACCGGTGGGAGTGTTTGGGAGACCCAGTACTTC.

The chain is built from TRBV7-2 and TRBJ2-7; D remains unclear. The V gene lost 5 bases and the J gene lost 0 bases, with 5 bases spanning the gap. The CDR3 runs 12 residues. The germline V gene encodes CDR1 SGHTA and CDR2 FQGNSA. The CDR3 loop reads CASSRSSYEQYF. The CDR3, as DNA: TGTGCCAGCAGCCGAAGCTCCTACGAGCAGTACTTC.

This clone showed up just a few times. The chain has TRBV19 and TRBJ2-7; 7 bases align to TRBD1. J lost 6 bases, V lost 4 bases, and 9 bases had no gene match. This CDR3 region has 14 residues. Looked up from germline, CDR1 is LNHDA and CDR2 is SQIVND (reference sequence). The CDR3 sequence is CASSKRQGDFEQYF. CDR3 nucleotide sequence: TGTGCCAGTAGTAAACGACAGGGAGATTTCGAGCAGTACTTC.

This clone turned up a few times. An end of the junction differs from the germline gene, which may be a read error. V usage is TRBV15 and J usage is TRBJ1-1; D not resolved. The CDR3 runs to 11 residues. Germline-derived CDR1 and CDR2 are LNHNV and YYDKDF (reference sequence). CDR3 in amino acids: CATSMNSEAFF. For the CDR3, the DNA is TGTGCCACCAGCATGAACAGTGAAGCTTTCTTT. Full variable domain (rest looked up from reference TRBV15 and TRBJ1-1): DAMVIQNPRYQVTQFGKPVTLSCSQTLNHNVMYWYQQKSSQAPKLLFHYYDKDFNNEADTPDNFQSRRPNTSFCFLDIRSPGLGDTAMYLCATSMNSEAFFGQGTRLTVV.

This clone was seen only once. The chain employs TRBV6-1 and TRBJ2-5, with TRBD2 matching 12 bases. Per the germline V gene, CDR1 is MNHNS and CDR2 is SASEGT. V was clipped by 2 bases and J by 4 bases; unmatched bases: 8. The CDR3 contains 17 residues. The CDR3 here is CASSEKAGLAGSETQYF. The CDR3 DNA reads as TGTGCCAGCAGTGAAAAAGCGGGACTAGCGGGCTCAGAGACCCAGTACTTC.

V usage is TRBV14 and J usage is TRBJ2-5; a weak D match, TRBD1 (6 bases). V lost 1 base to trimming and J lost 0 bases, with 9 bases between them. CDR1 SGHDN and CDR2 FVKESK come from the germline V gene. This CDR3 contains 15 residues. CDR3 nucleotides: TGTGCCAGCAGCCAAGGGGACATGTACCAAGAGACCCAGTACTTC. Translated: CASSQGDMYQETQYF.

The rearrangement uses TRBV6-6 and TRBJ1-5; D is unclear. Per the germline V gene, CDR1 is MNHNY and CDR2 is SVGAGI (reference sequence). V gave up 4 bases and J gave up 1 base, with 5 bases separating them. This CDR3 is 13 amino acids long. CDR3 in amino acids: CASSSGSNQPQHF. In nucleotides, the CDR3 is TGTGCCAGCAGTTCCGGGAGCAATCAGCCCCAGCATTTT.

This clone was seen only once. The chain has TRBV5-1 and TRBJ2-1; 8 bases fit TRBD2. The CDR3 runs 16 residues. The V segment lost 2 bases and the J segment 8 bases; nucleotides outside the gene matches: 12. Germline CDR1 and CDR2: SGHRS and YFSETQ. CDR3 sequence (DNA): TGCGCCAGCAGCTTCTCAGGAAGAAGCGGGAGTGATGAGCAGTTCTTC. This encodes CASSFSGRSGSDEQFF.

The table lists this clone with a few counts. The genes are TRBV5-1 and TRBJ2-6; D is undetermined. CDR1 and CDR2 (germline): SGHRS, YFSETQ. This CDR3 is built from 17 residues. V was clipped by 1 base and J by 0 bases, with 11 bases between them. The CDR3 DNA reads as TGCGCCAGCAGCTTGAAGAGACCGAACTCTGGGGCCAACGTCCTGACTTTC. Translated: CASSLKRPNSGANVLTF.

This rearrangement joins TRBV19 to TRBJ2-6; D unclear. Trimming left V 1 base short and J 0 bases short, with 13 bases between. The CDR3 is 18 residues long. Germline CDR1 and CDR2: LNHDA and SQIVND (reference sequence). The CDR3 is CASSIASLYNSGANVLTF. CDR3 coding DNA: TGTGCCAGTAGTATAGCATCCCTTTACAACTCTGGGGCCAACGTCCTGACTTTC.

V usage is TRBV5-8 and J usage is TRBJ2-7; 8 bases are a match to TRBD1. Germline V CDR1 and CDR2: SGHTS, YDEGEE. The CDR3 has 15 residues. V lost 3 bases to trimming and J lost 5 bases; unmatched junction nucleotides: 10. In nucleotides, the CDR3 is TGTGCCAGCAGCTGGGGGGACAGGCTAATCCACGAGCAGTACTTC. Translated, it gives CASSWGDRLIHEQYF.

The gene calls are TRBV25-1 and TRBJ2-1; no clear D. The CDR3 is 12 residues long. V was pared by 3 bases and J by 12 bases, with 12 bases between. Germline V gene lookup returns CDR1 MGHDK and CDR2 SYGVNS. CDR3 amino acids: CASSDILSGQFF. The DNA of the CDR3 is TGTGCCAGCAGTGATATCCTCAGTGGGCAGTTCTTC.

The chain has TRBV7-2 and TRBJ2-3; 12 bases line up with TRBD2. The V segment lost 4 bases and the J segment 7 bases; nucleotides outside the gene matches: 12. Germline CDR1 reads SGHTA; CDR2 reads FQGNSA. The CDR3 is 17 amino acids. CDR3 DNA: TGTGCCAGCAGCTCATCGACTAGCGGGAGTGGGTATAATACGCAGTATTTT. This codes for CASSSSTSGSGYNTQYF.

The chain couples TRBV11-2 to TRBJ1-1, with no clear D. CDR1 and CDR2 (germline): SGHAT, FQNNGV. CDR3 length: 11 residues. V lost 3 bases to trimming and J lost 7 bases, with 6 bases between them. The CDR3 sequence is CASSFHSEAFF. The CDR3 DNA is TGTGCCAGCAGCTTCCACAGTGAAGCTTTCTTT.

CDR3 sequence reads: CASSFAGTGELFF. The DNA of the CDR3 is TGTGCCAGCAGCTTCGCCGGGACCGGGGAGCTGTTTTTT. J is TRBJ2-2 and V is TRBV11-3, with D unresolved. The CDR3 is made up of 13 amino acids. The ends were cut back, 3 bases at V and 5 bases at J, with 7 bases in the middle. Germline V gene lookup returns CDR1 SGHNT and CDR2 YENEEA.

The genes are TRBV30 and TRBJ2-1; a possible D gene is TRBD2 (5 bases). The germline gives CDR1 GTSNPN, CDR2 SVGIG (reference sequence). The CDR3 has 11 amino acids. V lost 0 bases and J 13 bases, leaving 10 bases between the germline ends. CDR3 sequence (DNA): TGTGCCTGGAGTGTCATGGGGAGACAGTTCTTC. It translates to CAWSVMGRQFF.

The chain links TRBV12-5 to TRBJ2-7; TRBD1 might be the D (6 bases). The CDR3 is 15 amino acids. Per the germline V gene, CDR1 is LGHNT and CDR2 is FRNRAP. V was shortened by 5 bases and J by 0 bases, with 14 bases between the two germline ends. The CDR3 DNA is TGTGCTAGTGGTCCATCGGGACACGTCTCCTACGAGCAGTACTTC. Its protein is CASGPSGHVSYEQYF.

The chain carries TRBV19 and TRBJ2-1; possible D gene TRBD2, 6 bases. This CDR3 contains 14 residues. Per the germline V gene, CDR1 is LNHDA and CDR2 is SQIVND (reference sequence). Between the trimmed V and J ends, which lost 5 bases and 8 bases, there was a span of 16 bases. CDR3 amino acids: CASSWGREADEQFF. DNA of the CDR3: TGTGCCAGTAGTTGGGGAAGGGAGGCTGATGAGCAGTTCTTC.

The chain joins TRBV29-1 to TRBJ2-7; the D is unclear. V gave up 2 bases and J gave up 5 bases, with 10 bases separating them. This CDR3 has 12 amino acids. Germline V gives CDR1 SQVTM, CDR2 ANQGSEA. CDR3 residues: CSVEKGTNEQYF. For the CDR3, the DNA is TGCAGCGTTGAAAAGGGTACCAACGAGCAGTACTTC.

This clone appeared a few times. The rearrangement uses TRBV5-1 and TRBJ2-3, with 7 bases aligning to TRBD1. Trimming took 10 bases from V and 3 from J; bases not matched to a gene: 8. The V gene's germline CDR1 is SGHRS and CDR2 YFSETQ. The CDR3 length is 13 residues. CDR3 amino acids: CASREGATDTQYF. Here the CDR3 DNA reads TGCGCCTCCCGTGAGGGGGCGACAGATACGCAGTATTTT.

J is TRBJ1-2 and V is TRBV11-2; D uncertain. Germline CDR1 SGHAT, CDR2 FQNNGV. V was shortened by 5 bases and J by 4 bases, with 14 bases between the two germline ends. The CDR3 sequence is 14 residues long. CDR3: CASSTGSEVYGYTF. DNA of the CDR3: TGTGCCAGCAGCACGGGCTCGGAGGTCTATGGCTACACCTTC.

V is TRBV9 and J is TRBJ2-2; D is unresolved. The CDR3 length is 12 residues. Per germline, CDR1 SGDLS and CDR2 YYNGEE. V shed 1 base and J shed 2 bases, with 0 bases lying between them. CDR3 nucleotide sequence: TGTGCCAGCAGCGTAAACACCGGGGAGCTGTTTTTT. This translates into CASSVNTGELFF.

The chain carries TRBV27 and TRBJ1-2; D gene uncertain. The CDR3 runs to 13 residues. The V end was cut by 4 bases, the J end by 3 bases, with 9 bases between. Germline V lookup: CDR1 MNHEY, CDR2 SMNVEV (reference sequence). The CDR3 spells CASSSGSYYGYTF. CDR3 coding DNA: TGTGCCAGCAGTTCCGGATCATACTATGGCTACACCTTC.

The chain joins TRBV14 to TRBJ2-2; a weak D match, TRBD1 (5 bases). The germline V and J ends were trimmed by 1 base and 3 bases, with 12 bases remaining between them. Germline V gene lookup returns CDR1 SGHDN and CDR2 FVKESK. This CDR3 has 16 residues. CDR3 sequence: CASSQVEGVDTGELFF. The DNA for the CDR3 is TGTGCCAGCAGCCAAGTCGAAGGGGTTGACACCGGGGAGCTGTTTTTT.